A selection of T cell receptor beta chains follows, all from one sample in a study of PD-1 and CTLA-4 blockade in melanoma. Produced via immunoSEQ multiplex PCR; TCRdb's table is partial and in-frame only. This sample has some 30,000 clones, with 88% found just once. Here the sequenced sample was CD8+ T cells from peripheral blood, taken from a patient given anti-PD-1 treatment. The receptor set was obtained from a human donor with melanoma. Each CDR3 is given with its conserved first and last residue. Fields, in order: CDR3 DNA, CDR3 protein, J gene, D gene, clone size, V gene. D genes are given only for firm matches. Size values are once, few and many counts, or a class for expanded clones, and some rows have none.

DNA: TGTGCCAGCAAGGGCGGGAGCAATCAGCCCCAGCATTTT; CDR3: CASKGGSNQPQHF; J: TRBJ1-5; D: -; size: -; V: TRBV2
DNA: TGTGCCAGCAGCTTGTTTTCAGGGGGCCCGAACACTGAAGCTTTCTTT; CDR3: CASSLFSGGPNTEAFF; J: TRBJ1-1; D: TRBD1; size: -; V: TRBV5-4
DNA: TGTGCCAGCTACTACTCTGTGGGGACCGGCTACACCTTC; CDR3: CASYYSVGTGYTF; J: TRBJ1-2; D: -; size: -; V: TRBV28
DNA: TGTGCCAGCAGTTCCCTGAGGGACTATAACACCGGGGAGCTGTTTTTT; CDR3: CASSSLRDYNTGELFF; J: TRBJ2-2; D: TRBD2; size: -; V: TRBV6-5
DNA: TGTGCCACCAGTGACTCCGGGACTAGCGGGAACACCGGGGAGCTGTTTTTT; CDR3: CATSDSGTSGNTGELFF; J: TRBJ2-2; D: TRBD2; size: -; V: TRBV24-1
DNA: TGTGCCAGCAGCGGGGTCCTGGCCACTGAAGCTTTCTTT; CDR3: CASSGVLATEAFF; J: TRBJ1-1; D: -; size: -; V: TRBV7-9
DNA: TGTGCCAGCAGCCTCACGACAGCGGACGGGGAGCTGTTTTTT; CDR3: CASSLTTADGELFF; J: TRBJ2-2; D: -; size: -; V: TRBV28
DNA: TGTGCCAGCGGTACTCCGGGGGCTAACACTGAAGCTTTCTTT; CDR3: CASGTPGANTEAFF; J: TRBJ1-1; D: -; size: -; V: TRBV28
DNA: TGTGCCAGCAGCGCCGTAGGAAGTCTGGGTTCAACCCTCCACTTT; CDR3: CASSAVGSLGSTLHF; J: TRBJ1-6; D: -; size: -; V: TRBV5-6
DNA: TGTGCCGTAAAGGGGAACACTGAAGCTTTCTTT; CDR3: CAVKGNTEAFF; J: TRBJ1-1; D: -; size: few; V: TRBV5-4
DNA: TGCGCCAGCAGCCCCACAGGGGGCTCTACCACCGGGGAGCTGTTTTTT; CDR3: CASSPTGGSTTGELFF; J: TRBJ2-2; D: TRBD1; size: -; V: TRBV5-1
DNA: TGTGCCAGCAGCTTAGCGCGGCAGGCCGGGGAGCTGTTTTTT; CDR3: CASSLARQAGELFF; J: TRBJ2-2; D: -; size: -; V: TRBV7-9